These 18 T cell receptor beta chains share one sample of origin, sequenced in a study of blood T cell repertoires in COVID-19. Using immunoSEQ multiplex PCR, the repertoire was profiled, and TCRdb retains in-frame clones only, with some absent. The table lists roughly 85,000 clones, 75% to 90% of them singletons. The sequencing sample was made of peripheral blood. Every receptor here comes from a man between 45 and 60 years old with active or convalescent COVID-19.

This chain connects TRBV19 to TRBJ2-3; 7 positions match TRBD1. Trimming cost V 2 bases and J 6 bases; bases outside gene matches: 14. CDR1 LNHDA and CDR2 SQIVND come from the germline V gene (reference sequence). The CDR3 covers 17 residues. CDR3: CASSINTDRVKGDTQYF. As DNA, the CDR3 is TGTGCCAGTAGTATAAATACAGACAGGGTAAAGGGGGATACGCAGTATTTT.

This rearrangement joins TRBV4-2 to TRBJ1-1, with 8 bases that match TRBD1. The CDR3 consists of 16 residues. The germline V gene encodes CDR1 LGHNA and CDR2 YNFKEQ. Losses at the gene ends were 8 bases for V and 4 bases for J; bases not matched to a gene: 15. The CDR3, as DNA: TGTGCCAGCGAGCAGGGGGTGGACAGGGTCCGCACTGAAGCTTTCTTT. This codes for CASEQGVDRVRTEAFF.

A few counts support this clone. V gene TRBV5-5 combines with J gene TRBJ1-3; tentatively, D is TRBD1 (5 bases). From germline, CDR1 is SGHKS and CDR2 YYEKEE (reference sequence). CDR3 size: 15 residues. Trimming took off 0 bases at V and 8 bases at J, with 15 bases between the two ends. The CDR3 loop is CASSLEVGAVHTIYF. For the CDR3, the DNA is TGTGCCAGCAGCTTGGAGGTAGGGGCCGTACACACCATATATTTT.

The J gene is TRBJ2-3, the V gene TRBV12-5; the D gene is possibly TRBD1 (5 bases). This CDR3 is 15 amino acids long. Trimming removed 4 bases at V and 5 bases at J, with 16 bases between. CDR1 and CDR2 (germline): LGHNT, FRNRAP. CDR3 loop: CASGSRGASLDTQYF. The CDR3 nucleotides read TGTGCTAGTGGTTCTCGTGGGGCGAGTTTAGATACGCAGTATTTT.

V usage is TRBV7-9 and J usage is TRBJ1-3; D gene uncertain. The ends were cut back, 0 bases at V and 3 bases at J, with 3 bases in the middle. The germline V gene encodes CDR1 SEHNR and CDR2 FQNEAQ (reference sequence). The CDR3 has 13 residues. The CDR3 coding sequence is TGTGCCAGCAGCTTAGCCATTGGAAACACCATATATTTT. Its protein product is CASSLAIGNTIYF.

The chain has TRBV6-5 and TRBJ2-5; TRBD1 matches 11 bases. The CDR3 spans 14 residues. J was trimmed by 4 bases and V by 6 bases; bases with no gene match: 4. The germline CDR1 and CDR2 sequences are MNHEY and SVGAGI. This CDR3 is CASSWTGGRETQYF. As DNA, the CDR3 is TGTGCCAGCAGCTGGACAGGGGGCAGAGAGACCCAGTACTTC.

V gene TRBV12-5 combines with J gene TRBJ2-2; D may be TRBD1 (5 bases). Germline lookup yields CDR1 LGHNT and CDR2 FRNRAP. V was trimmed by 2 bases and J by 5 bases, leaving 12 bases between them. The CDR3 totals 15 residues. The CDR3: CASGLPRVRTGELFF. The CDR3 nucleotides are TGTGCTAGTGGTTTGCCCAGGGTGAGGACCGGGGAGCTGTTTTTT.

This clone was recorded once. CDR3 residues: CASSFPGGAGVGETQYF. The CDR3 coding sequence is TGCGCCAGCAGCTTTCCTGGCGGGGCGGGCGTGGGGGAGACCCAGTACTTC. The rearrangement links TRBV5-1 to TRBJ2-5, with a weak D call TRBD2 (6 bases). This CDR3 region has 17 residues. The germline V and J ends were trimmed by 2 bases and 5 bases, with 22 bases remaining between them. From germline, CDR1 is SGHRS and CDR2 YFSETQ. The whole variable domain, remainder taken from reference TRBV5-1 and TRBJ2-5, is KAGVTQTPRYLIKTRGQQVTLSCSPISGHRSVSWYQQTPGQGLQFLFEYFSETQRNKGNFPGRFSGRQFSNSRSEMNVSTLELGDSALYLCASSFPGGAGVGETQYFGPGTRLLVL.

This clone appeared once. The chain joins TRBV7-2 to TRBJ1-6, with D perhaps TRBD1 (6 bases). Germline lookup yields CDR1 SGHTA and CDR2 FQGNSA. V was shortened by 5 bases and J by 11 bases, with 16 bases between the two germline ends. The CDR3 covers 14 residues. The CDR3 DNA sequence: TGTGCCAGCAGCGTATCGGGGGGGCTGGCACCCCTCCACTTT. It yields the protein CASSVSGGLAPLHF.

The chain employs TRBV7-9 and TRBJ2-7; 7 bases agree with TRBD2. The CDR3 covers 16 residues. V lost 1 base, J lost 0 bases, and 6 bases stayed unmatched. CDR1 is SEHNR, CDR2 FQNEAQ, per germline (reference sequence). For the CDR3, the DNA is TGTGCCAGCAGCTTAGTAACTAGCGAGAGCTCCTACGAGCAGTACTTC. It encodes CASSLVTSESSYEQYF.

The chain links TRBV2 to TRBJ2-7, with 8 nucleotides matching TRBD2. Germline CDR1 reads SNHLY; CDR2 reads FYNNEI. Trimming took 6 bases from V and 3 from J; bases not matched to a gene: 7. This CDR3 has 14 residues. CDR3 DNA: TGTGCCAGCAGACCGGGTCTAGCGGGCTACGAGCAGTACTTC. Its protein product is CASRPGLAGYEQYF.

The gene calls are TRBV4-1 and TRBJ1-5, with D unclear. The CDR3 sequence is 14 residues long. V shed 8 bases and J shed 3 bases, with 14 bases lying between them. The germline gives CDR1 MGHRA, CDR2 YSYEKL. The CDR3 sequence: CASSPGVVNQPQHF. The CDR3 DNA follows: TGCGCCAGCTCGCCTGGAGTGGTCAATCAGCCCCAGCATTTT.

The chain carries TRBV5-1 and TRBJ2-7, with TRBD2 matching 10 bases. The CDR3 is 14 residues long. V shed 4 bases and J 1 base; nucleotides not matched to a gene: 2. The V gene's germline CDR1 is SGHRS and CDR2 YFSETQ. The CDR3 nucleotides read TGCGCCAGCAGCCGACTAGCGGGTTCCTACGAGCAGTACTTC. The encoded protein is CASSRLAGSYEQYF.

J is TRBJ2-6 and V is TRBV29-1; 9 nucleotides align to TRBD1. The CDR3 length is 16 residues. Trimming took 6 bases from V and 0 from J; bases not matched to a gene: 6. Germline V gene data show CDR1 as SQVTM and CDR2 as ANQGSEA. The CDR3 here is CSVPGQGLSGANVLTF. For the CDR3, the DNA is TGCAGCGTACCGGGACAGGGCCTCTCTGGGGCCAACGTCCTGACTTTC.

The CDR3 DNA reads as TGTGCCAGCAGCCAAGGACTAGCTAGCACAGATACGCAGTATTTT. Translating it yields CASSQGLASTDTQYF. The V gene is TRBV14, the J gene TRBJ2-3; 7 nucleotides agree with TRBD2. Trimming at V came to 1 base and at J to 0 bases, leaving 1 base not matched to a gene. Germline CDR1 reads SGHDN; CDR2 reads FVKESK. The CDR3 runs to 15 residues.

The chain is built from TRBV5-4 and TRBJ1-3, with TRBD1 matching over 9 bases. After removal of 4 bases from V and 0 bases from J, the junction contained 8 bases not matched to a gene. Per germline, CDR1 SGHNT and CDR2 YYREEE (reference sequence). The CDR3 runs to 17 residues. The CDR3 region is CASSLKQGARSGNTIYF. DNA for the CDR3: TGTGCCAGCAGCCTAAAACAGGGGGCGCGCTCTGGAAACACCATATATTTT.

The V call is TRBV24-1, the J call TRBJ1-2; 10 bases match TRBD1. Germline values: CDR1 KGHDR, CDR2 SFDVKD. V shed 4 bases, J shed 3 bases, and the junction held 4 bases outside the gene matches. The CDR3 extends over 15 amino acids. The CDR3: CATSDRQGADYGYTF. The DNA of the CDR3 is TGTGCCACCAGTGACCGACAGGGGGCGGACTATGGCTACACCTTC.

In this sample, this clone turned up once. The chain links TRBV6-5 to TRBJ1-1; D gene ambiguous. Germline V gene data show CDR1 as MNHEY and CDR2 as SVGAGI. Trimming took 2 bases from V and 1 from J, leaving 5 bases between them. The CDR3 has 13 amino acids. The CDR3 loop is CASSYGQNTEAFF. CDR3 coding DNA: TGTGCCAGCAGTTACGGGCAGAACACTGAAGCTTTCTTT.